This TCR beta chain came from a study of blood T cell repertoires in COVID-19. For the study at large: Material from acute and convalescent COVID-19 was sourced from the United States, Italy and Spain.

In the original processing: Researchers report that nucleated cell counts were estimated from reference gene primer amplification. Assay: immunoSEQ multiplex PCR; the TCRdb copy retains only in-frame clones and omits some. D and trimming come from the DNA, and the V and J calls and clone size come from that table. The sample consists of 150,000 or so clones, over 70% of them appearing once. Germline V CDR1 and CDR2: MNHNS, SASEGT. V was clipped by 3 bases and J by 3 bases, with 8 bases between them. This CDR3 spans 13 amino acids. The sequenced material came from peripheral blood. The source of this sequence is a man at least 80 years old with acute or convalescent COVID-19. The chain is built from TRBV6-1 and TRBJ1-2, with unresolved D. In DNA, the CDR3 is TGTGCCAGCAGTGAGAGAACGGACTATGGCTACACCTTC. Its translation: CASSERTDYGYTF.